The TCR beta chain described here comes from a study of graft-versus-host responses after intestinal transplantation. Study at large: Transplantation in recipients was multivisceral, liver-intestinal, or isolated intestinal. Among the recipients, all got anti-thymocyte globulin induction and then tacrolimus and steroids for approximately 3 years.

Study outcomes and limitations: Marrow from the recipient contained GvH clones, some of which had appeared first in ileum or blood.

Only in-frame clones appear in the TCRdb table, and some are missing; sequencing was by immunoSEQ multiplex PCR. Seen here are tens of thousands of clones, approximately 96% observed once, and the top ten hold 0.75% to 0.9%. Germline CDR1 and CDR2: SGDLS and YYNGEE. This CDR3 has 16 residues. Between the trimmed V and J ends, which lost 3 bases and 3 bases, there was a span of 17 bases. Turning to this clone: The target antigen is unknown.

The source material was PBMCs, sampled 16 days after intestinal transplant. The rearrangement uses TRBV9 and TRBJ2-3, with D possibly matching TRBD1 (6 bases). The sequence derives from a human patient who received an intestinal transplant, so some T cells may come from the graft donor. CDR3 DNA sequence: TGTGCCAGCAGCGCAACAGGGAGAGAACGGACAGATACGCAGTATTTT. Translating gives CASSATGRERTDTQYF.